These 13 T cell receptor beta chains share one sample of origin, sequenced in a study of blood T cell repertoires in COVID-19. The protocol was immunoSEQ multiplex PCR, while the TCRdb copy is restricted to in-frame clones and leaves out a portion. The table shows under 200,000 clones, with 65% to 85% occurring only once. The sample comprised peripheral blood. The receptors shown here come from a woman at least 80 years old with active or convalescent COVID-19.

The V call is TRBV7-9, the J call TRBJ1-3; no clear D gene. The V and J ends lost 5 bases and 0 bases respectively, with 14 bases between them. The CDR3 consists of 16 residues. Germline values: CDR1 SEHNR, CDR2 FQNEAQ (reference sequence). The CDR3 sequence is CASSLLAQLSGNTIYF. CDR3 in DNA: TGTGCCAGCAGCCTCCTAGCTCAACTCTCTGGAAACACCATATATTTT.

The CDR3: CAISGTADTQYF. The CDR3 DNA reads TGTGCCATCAGTGGGACAGCGGATACGCAGTATTTT. The chain employs TRBV10-3 and TRBJ2-3; TRBD1 is a possible D gene (6 bases). Germline V gene lookup returns CDR1 ENHRY and CDR2 SYGVKD. The CDR3 consists of 12 residues. The V and J ends lost 4 bases and 6 bases respectively, with 8 bases between them.

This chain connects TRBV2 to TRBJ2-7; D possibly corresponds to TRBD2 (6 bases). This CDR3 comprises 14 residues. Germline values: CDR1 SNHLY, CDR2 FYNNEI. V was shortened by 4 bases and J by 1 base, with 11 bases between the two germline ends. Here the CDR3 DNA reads TGTGCCAGCAGTGCTACTAGCAGATCCTACGAGCAGTACTTC. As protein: CASSATSRSYEQYF. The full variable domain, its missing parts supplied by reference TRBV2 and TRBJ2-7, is EPEVTQTPSHQVTQMGQEVILRCVPISNHLYFYWYRQILGQKVEFLVSFYNNEISEKSEIFDDQFSVERPDGSNFTLKIRSTKLEDSAMYFCASSATSRSYEQYFGPGTRLTVT.

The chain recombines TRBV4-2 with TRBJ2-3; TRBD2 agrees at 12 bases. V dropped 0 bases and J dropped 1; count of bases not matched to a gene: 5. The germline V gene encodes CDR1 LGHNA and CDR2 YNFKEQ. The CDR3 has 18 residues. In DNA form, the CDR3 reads TGTGCCAGCAGCCAAGAACCTAGCGGGGGGGGCGGCACAGATACGCAGTATTTT. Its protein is CASSQEPSGGGGTDTQYF.

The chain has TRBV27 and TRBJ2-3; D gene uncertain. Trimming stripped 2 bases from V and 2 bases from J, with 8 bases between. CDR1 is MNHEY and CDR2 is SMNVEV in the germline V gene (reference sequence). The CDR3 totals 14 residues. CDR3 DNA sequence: TGTGCCAGCAGTTTACCGGGTTTCACAGATACGCAGTATTTT. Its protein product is CASSLPGFTDTQYF.

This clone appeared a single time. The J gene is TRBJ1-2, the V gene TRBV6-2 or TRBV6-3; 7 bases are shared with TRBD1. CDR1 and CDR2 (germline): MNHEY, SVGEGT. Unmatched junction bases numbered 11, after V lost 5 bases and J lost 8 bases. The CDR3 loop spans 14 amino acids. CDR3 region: CASSLDRATGGYTF. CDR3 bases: TGTGCCAGCAGTCTTGACAGGGCGACGGGAGGCTACACCTTC.

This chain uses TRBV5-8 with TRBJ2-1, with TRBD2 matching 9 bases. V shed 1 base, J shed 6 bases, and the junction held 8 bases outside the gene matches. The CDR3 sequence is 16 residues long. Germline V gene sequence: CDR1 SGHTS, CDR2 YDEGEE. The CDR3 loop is CASSLTGRGGLNEQFF. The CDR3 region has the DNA TGTGCCAGCAGCTTGACGGGGCGGGGGGGCCTCAATGAGCAGTTCTTC.

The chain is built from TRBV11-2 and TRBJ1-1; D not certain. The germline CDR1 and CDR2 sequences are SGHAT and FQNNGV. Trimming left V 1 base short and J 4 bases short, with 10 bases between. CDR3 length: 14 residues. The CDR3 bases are TGTGCCAGCAGCTTAGTCCGGGGAGCCACTGAAGCTTTCTTT. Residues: CASSLVRGATEAFF. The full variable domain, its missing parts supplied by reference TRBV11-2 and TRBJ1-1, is EAGVAQSPRYKIIEKRQSVAFWCNPISGHATLYWYQQILGQGPKLLIQFQNNGVVDDSQLPKDRFSAERLKGVDSTLKIQPAKLEDSAVYLCASSLVRGATEAFFGQGTRLTVV.

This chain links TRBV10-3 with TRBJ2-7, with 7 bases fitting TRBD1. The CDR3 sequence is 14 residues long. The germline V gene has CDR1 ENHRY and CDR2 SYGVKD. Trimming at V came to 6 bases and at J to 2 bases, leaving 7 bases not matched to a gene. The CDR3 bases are TGTGCCATCAGGGAAGACAGGGCAACCTACGAGCAGTACTTC. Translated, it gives CAIREDRATYEQYF.

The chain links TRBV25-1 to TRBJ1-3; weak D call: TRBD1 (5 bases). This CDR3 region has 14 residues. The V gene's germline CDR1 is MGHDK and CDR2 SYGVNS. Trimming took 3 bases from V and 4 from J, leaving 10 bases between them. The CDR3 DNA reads TGTGCCAGCAGTGACGCCGGGGGAGGAAACACCATATATTTT. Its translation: CASSDAGGGNTIYF. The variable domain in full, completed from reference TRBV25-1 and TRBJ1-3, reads EADIYQTPRYLVIGTGKKITLECSQTMGHDKMYWYQQDPGMELHLIHYSYGVNSTEKGDLSSESTVSRIRTEHFPLTLESARPSHTSQYLCASSDAGGGNTIYFGEGSWLTVV.

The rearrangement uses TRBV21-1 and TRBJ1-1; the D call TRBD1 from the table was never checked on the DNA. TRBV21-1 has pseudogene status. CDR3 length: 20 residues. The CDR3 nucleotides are TGTGCCAGCAATCCCCGGGACAGGGGAACGAAACAACTTCTGAACACTGAAGCTTTCTTT. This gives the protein CASNPRDRGTKQLLNTEAFF.

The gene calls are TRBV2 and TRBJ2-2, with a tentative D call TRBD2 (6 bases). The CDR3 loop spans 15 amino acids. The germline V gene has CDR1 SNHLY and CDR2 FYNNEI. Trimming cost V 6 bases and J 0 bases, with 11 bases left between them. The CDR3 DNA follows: TGTGCCAGCAGGAGGGCGGGAACGAACACCGGGGAGCTGTTTTTT. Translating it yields CASRRAGTNTGELFF.

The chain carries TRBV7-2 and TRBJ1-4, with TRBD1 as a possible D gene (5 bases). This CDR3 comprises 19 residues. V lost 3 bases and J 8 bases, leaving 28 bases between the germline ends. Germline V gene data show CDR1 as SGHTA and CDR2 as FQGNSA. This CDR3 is CASSLGIRALGGLEEKLFF. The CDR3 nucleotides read TGTGCCAGCAGCTTGGGGATCCGGGCCCTCGGGGGGTTGGAGGAAAAACTGTTTTTT.